This T cell receptor beta chain is from a study of shared clonotypes between healthy human individuals (dated by TCRdb to 2018 to 2020). In the study overall: The cohort included three men and a couple of women between 18 and 49 years of age. Per donor, three plates each were used for CD4 naive and CD4 memory, two for CD8 naive, and one for CD8 memory. To estimate repertoire size and how much clonotypes are shared between individuals, the study performed deep sequencing of blood TCR repertoires from a few healthy adults. Different laboratories and diverse techniques were used to prepare libraries and sequence TCR repertoires, to increase sequencing depth and limit assay-specific biases. Per donor, leukapheresis produced somewhere between about 0.94 and 9.5 billion PBMCs.

With respect to this clone: Its antigen remains undetermined. No much larger clonotype is one base removed from it; base qualities were not supplied.

What the work shows at the level of the full study, not this receptor alone: Compared with non-shared clonotypes, clonotypes shared by all four sorted-subset donors had higher generation probabilities. Based on pairwise subsampling, the degree of clonotype sharing among donors was expected to be affected by sequencing depth. Incomplete sequencing was indicated by rarefaction of sorted-subset datasets, despite the large sequencing depth. Sampling was restricted to blood, and TCR repertoires in tissues likely differ from the TCR repertoires found in blood. Because the study included a small number of donors, the genetic and exposure-history diversity represented was limited. Naive subsets generally had larger estimated clonotype richness than memory subsets. Sharing across several donors was observed for roughly 5.4% of naive CD4, under 4% of naive CD8, about 2.3% of memory CD4, and around 0.4% of memory CD8 clonotypes.

For CDR1 and CDR2, the germline V gene lists SNHLY and FYNNEI. The CDR3 spans 14 residues, from the cysteine through the phenylalanine. This entry keeps only the CDR3 DNA: 42 bases, framed from base 1. Clipping removes 3 bases from V and 5 bases from J, with 6 as the unmatched junction base count. TCR CDR3 regions were amplified from genomic DNA by multiplex PCR using the deep immunoSEQ assay. For each cell subset, the extracted genomic DNA was distributed evenly across all wells of several immunoSEQ 96-well plates, and each plate served as one replicate. For sorted subsets, each replicate PCR was loaded with roughly 0.2 ug genomic DNA, equivalent to about 30,000 T cell genomes. Purified libraries were quantified with a Qubit 3.0 fluorometer, sized on a Bioanalyzer 2100, and re-quantified with the KAPA Library Quantification kit. A separate single-read 150-cycle Illumina NextSeq 550 flow cell was used to sequence each immunoSEQ 96-well plate. The authors processed their data as follows. Because only junctional sequences without quality scores were contained in the immunoSEQ output, filtering matching that applied to full-length reads could not be performed. Sequences were annotated with PyIR, a Python wrapper for IgBLAST v1.9, using IMGT germline references to assign V/J genes and CDR3. Reads were removed for weak V/J assignments (E-value above 1e-6), missing CDR3, stop codons, out-of-frame junctions, or ambiguous translated residues. V3J clonotypes were defined as sequences sharing an identical inferred V gene, J gene, and CDR3 amino acid sequence. Percentage overlap between repertoires was calculated by dividing the number of shared unique clonotypes by the size of the smaller repertoire. Richness of each repertoire was evaluated using RTK rarefaction, the Chao1 estimator, and Recon v2.1 estimates of unobserved clonotypes. OLGA was used to compute generation probabilities for all TCRbeta clonotypes that the gDNA method yielded from a handful of donors. Held by TCRdb, this immuneACCESS table contains in-frame sequences only and omits some clones. Under half of the omission traces to an unresolved V gene where checked; the cause of the rest is unknown. The V and J calls and clone size were taken over from that table, and D and trimming were inferred from the DNA. In this sample the table shows some 2.4 million clones, approximately 93% of which occur a single time. The ten largest clones add up to approximately 0.35% of the sample.

Healthy HIV-negative adults with no recently reported acute infections or vaccinations were included as donors. Only Caucasian adults living in Nashville, Tennessee, USA were represented among the donors. Magnetic negative selection was used to enrich CD4+ T cells, after which naive cells were positively selected on CD45RA and the negative fraction became the memory subset. Blood was collected by leukapheresis, and PBMCs were isolated by Ficoll-Histopaque density gradient centrifugation and then cryopreserved in liquid nitrogen vapor phase. Analytical flow cytometry was used to check the purity and quantity of every magnetically sorted T cell population. Each sorted fraction had its genomic DNA isolated and then quantified by UV absorbance on a Nanodrop 2000c.

This TCR came from a man between 18 and 29 years old in good health. Some clones in this sample may be carry-over from other donors' samples. The specimen sequenced was naive CD4+ T cells from PBMCs. Interpreted using the paper, the cell subset or site label stands for: CD45RA+ positively selected. The chain couples TRBV2 to TRBJ2-7; TRBD1 matches 8 bases in the middle. This receptor has the CDR3 CASSEGRGPHEQYF. The DNA sequence is as follows: TGTGCCAGCAGTGAGGGCAGGGGGCCCCACGAGCAGTACTTC.